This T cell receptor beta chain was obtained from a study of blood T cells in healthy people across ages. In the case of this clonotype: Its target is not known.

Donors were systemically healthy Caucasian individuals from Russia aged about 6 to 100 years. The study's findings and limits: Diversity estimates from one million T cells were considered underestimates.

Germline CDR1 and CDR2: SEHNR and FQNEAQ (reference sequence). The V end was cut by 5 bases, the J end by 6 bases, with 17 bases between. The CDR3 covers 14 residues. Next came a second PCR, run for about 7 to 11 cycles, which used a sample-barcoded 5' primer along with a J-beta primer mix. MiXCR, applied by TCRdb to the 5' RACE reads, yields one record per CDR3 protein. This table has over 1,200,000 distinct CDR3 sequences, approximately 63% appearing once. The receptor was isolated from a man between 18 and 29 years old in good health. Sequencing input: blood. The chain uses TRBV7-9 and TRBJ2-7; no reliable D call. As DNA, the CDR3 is TGTGCCAGCAGCCCCTCATCCTCTATCGTCGAGCAGTACTTC. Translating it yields CASSPSSSIVEQYF.